One and the same sample provided the 13 T cell receptor beta chains below, sequenced in a study of T cell repertoires in cytomegalovirus infection. These receptors lack a known antigen. TCRdb independently ran MiXCR on the reads; one entry per CDR3 protein. The data hold roughly 340,000 distinct CDR3 sequences, with about 29% observed a single time. The sample consisted of cultured PBMCs, taken from culture after CMV antigen stimulation. These TCRs come from a human donor in good health (CMV status not recorded). Some clones in this sample may be carry-over from other donors' samples.

In its sample, this clonotype was seen many times. The gene calls are TRBV10-3 and TRBJ2-4, with a weak D call TRBD1 (6 bases). Germline V lookup: CDR1 ENHRY, CDR2 SYGVKD. The CDR3 runs 14 residues. The V end was cut by 3 bases, the J end by 2 bases, with 8 bases between. The CDR3 loop is CAISEQGPKNIQYF. The CDR3 DNA reads as TGTGCCATCAGTGAACAGGGTCCCAAAAACATTCAGTACTTC.

This chain uses TRBV20-1 with TRBJ2-3; D might be TRBD1 or TRBD2, each matching 9 bases. The CDR3 consists of 20 residues. Germline CDR1 DFQATT, CDR2 SNEGSKA (reference sequence). Trimming removed 7 bases from V and 2 bases from J, with 34 bases in between. CDR3 loop: CSGYPLPDRGSGRFTDTQYF. The DNA of the CDR3 is TGCAGTGGATACCCACTTCCCGACAGGGGGAGCGGGAGGTTCACAGATACGCAGTATTTT.

The J gene is TRBJ2-4, the V gene TRBV20-1, with 7 nucleotides matching TRBD2. The CDR3 is made up of 16 amino acids. Germline assignment: CDR1 DFQATT and CDR2 SNEGSKA (reference sequence). Trimming at V came to 6 bases and at J to 1 base, leaving 12 bases not matched to a gene. Written as DNA, the CDR3 is TGCAGTGCCCGAGGGAGGGGAGCGGCGGCCAAAAACATTCAGTACTTC. This translates into CSARGRGAAAKNIQYF.

The CDR3 sequence is CASSLSYSGPLGNEQFF. Written as DNA, the CDR3 is TGTGCCAGCAGTTTATCCTATAGCGGGCCACTAGGGAATGAGCAGTTCTTC. The chain carries TRBV28 and TRBJ2-1, with TRBD2 identical over 7 bases. V dropped 1 base and J dropped 7; count of bases not matched to a gene: 13. CDR1 is MDHEN and CDR2 is SYDVKM in the germline V gene. The CDR3 runs 17 residues.

J is TRBJ2-2 and V is TRBV12-3 or TRBV12-4; tentatively, D is TRBD2 (5 bases). Deletions cut 7 bases from V and 2 bases from J, with 14 bases between. The CDR3 length is 15 residues. The CDR3 coding sequence is TGTGCCAGCACCCCTACTAGTGCTAACACCGGGGAGCTGTTTTTT. Its protein is CASTPTSANTGELFF.

Note on this clonotype: A read error may produce the germline difference seen at one junction end. In DNA form, the CDR3 reads TGTGCCATCAGTGAGTCCTCTCGGGCTAACTATGGCTACAACTTC. This translates into CAISESSRANYGYNF. V and J are TRBV10-3 and TRBJ1-2; D unclear. Germline V CDR1 and CDR2: ENHRY, SYGVKD. The CDR3 is 15 amino acids.

CDR3 in DNA: TGTGCCAGTAGTATGACAGGGAACAACTATGGCTACACCTTC. Amino acids: CASSMTGNNYGYTF. The chain uses TRBV19 and TRBJ1-2; 7 bases are a match to TRBD1. This CDR3 has 14 amino acids. Trimming took 3 bases from V and 2 from J; bases not matched to a gene: 3. The germline gives CDR1 LNHDA, CDR2 SQIVND (reference sequence). The whole variable domain, remainder taken from reference TRBV19 and TRBJ1-2, is DGGITQSPKYLFRKEGQNVTLSCEQNLNHDAMYWYRQDPGQGLRLIYYSQIVNDFQKGDIAEGYSVSREKKESFPLTVTSAQKNPTAFYLCASSMTGNNYGYTFGSGTRLTVV.

This clonotype was counted only a few times. The rearrangement links TRBV24-1 to TRBJ2-3; TRBD2 matches at 8 bases. With 4 bases clipped from V and 2 bases from J, the junction kept 4 bases outside the gene matches. The length of the CDR3 is 15 residues. Per the germline V gene, CDR1 is KGHDR and CDR2 is SFDVKD. CDR3 sequence: CATSETSGFTDTQYF. The CDR3 coding sequence is TGTGCCACCAGTGAAACTAGCGGATTCACAGATACGCAGTATTTT.

The V call is TRBV5-1, the J call TRBJ2-2; D uncertain. CDR1 SGHRS and CDR2 YFSETQ come from the germline V gene. The CDR3 consists of 15 residues. The germline V and J ends were trimmed by 5 bases and 0 bases, with 11 bases remaining between them. In nucleotides, the CDR3 is TGCGCCAGCAGACCGTCAGGCCCGAACACCGGGGAGCTGTTTTTT. This codes for CASRPSGPNTGELFF.

This clonotype has ten or more counts. The V call is TRBV7-2, the J call TRBJ1-5; D ambiguous. The CDR3 is 13 amino acids. Looked up from germline, CDR1 is SGHTA and CDR2 is FQGNSA. Trimming shortened V by 3 bases and J by 1 base, and 4 bases separated the two germline ends. The CDR3 loop reads CASSFQSNQPQHF. CDR3 nucleotides: TGTGCCAGCAGCTTTCAAAGCAATCAGCCCCAGCATTTT.

Only a few counts were recorded for this clonotype. This chain links TRBV10-3 with TRBJ1-1; D perhaps matches TRBD1 (5 bases). The V end lost 3 bases, the J end lost 7 bases, and 9 bases lay between the germline ends. The CDR3 totals 12 residues. Germline lookup yields CDR1 ENHRY and CDR2 SYGVKD. The CDR3 protein is CAISDRDSEAFF. CDR3 bases: TGTGCCATCAGTGATCGAGACAGTGAAGCTTTCTTT.

The chain recombines TRBV27 with TRBJ2-1; TRBD2 matches 15 bases. V lost 5 bases to trimming and J lost 7 bases; unmatched junction nucleotides: 6. CDR3 length: 16 amino acids. Germline loops: CDR1 MNHEY, CDR2 SMNVEV (reference sequence). The CDR3 region is CASSPGTSGRSNEQFF. CDR3 nucleotide sequence: TGTGCCAGCAGTCCCGGGACTAGCGGGAGGAGTAATGAGCAGTTCTTC.

This clonotype was detected only a few times. The chain recombines TRBV2 with TRBJ2-3, with 10 bases matching TRBD1. Germline assignment: CDR1 SNHLY and CDR2 FYNNEI. Trimming took 7 bases from V and 4 from J; bases not matched to a gene: 5. The CDR3 is 14 amino acids. CDR3 residues: CASNGDRGPDTQYF. The CDR3 region has the DNA TGTGCCAGCAACGGGGACAGGGGCCCAGATACGCAGTATTTT. The entire variable domain, with the rest obtained from reference TRBV2 and TRBJ2-3, is as follows: EPEVTQTPSHQVTQMGQEVILRCVPISNHLYFYWYRQILGQKVEFLVSFYNNEISEKSEIFDDQFSVERPDGSNFTLKIRSTKLEDSAMYFCASNGDRGPDTQYFGPGTRLTVL.